This entry is about one TCR beta chain. What it recognizes is unknown. An even split of each subset's genomic DNA across several immunoSEQ plates was performed. Authors' data handling: Junction-only immunoSEQ data arrived without quality scores, meaning filtering differed. Generated by immunoSEQ multiplex PCR, the TCRdb table keeps only in-frame clones and is missing some. The V and J calls and clone size were taken over from that table, and D and trimming were inferred from the DNA. Of roughly 320,000 clones listed, over 75% are singletons. The data belong to a study of shared clonotypes between healthy human individuals. Across the study: Donors, aged 18 to 49, were a couple of women and a few men. General study findings and limits: The researchers took only blood, and tissue repertoires probably look different.

The sequence was obtained from a man aged 18 to 30 in good health. Sequenced material: memory CD8+ T cells sorted from blood. Regarding subset: CD45RO+ cells pooled with CCR7-negative TemRA cells.

CDR3 residues: CASSEDWTGNNEQFF. CDR3 nucleotide sequence: TGTGCCAGCAGTGAAGACTGGACAGGGAACAATGAGCAGTTCTTC. The chain has TRBV6-1 and TRBJ2-1, with TRBD1 matching 8 bases. From germline, CDR1 is MNHNS and CDR2 SASEGT. The CDR3 loop spans 15 amino acids. Losses at the gene ends were 1 base for V and 5 bases for J; bases not matched to a gene: 4.